The 20 T cell receptor beta chains below all came from one sample that was sequenced in a study of blood T cell repertoires in COVID-19. TCRdb's table, derived via immunoSEQ multiplex PCR, lists solely in-frame clones and lacks some. The sample carries about 270,000 clones, under 90% recorded once. Source material: peripheral blood. The receptors were sampled from a woman between 18 and 29 years old with acute or convalescent COVID-19.

The chain has TRBV18 and TRBJ2-7; D ambiguous. CDR1 is KGHSH, CDR2 LQKENI, per germline. The CDR3 has 13 residues. V dropped 0 bases and J dropped 6 bases, with 9 bases sitting between them. The CDR3 DNA follows: TGTGCCAGCTCACCACCAGGAGAACCCGAGCAGTACTTC. It codes for CASSPPGEPEQYF. Together with reference TRBV18 and TRBJ2-7, the CDR3 gives the full variable domain: NAGVMQNPRHLVRRRGQEARLRCSPMKGHSHVYWYRQLPEEGLKFMVYLQKENIIDESGMPKERFSAEFPKEGPSILRIQQVVRGDSAAYFCASSPPGEPEQYFGPGTRLTVT.

This chain joins TRBV4-1 and TRBJ2-7; 8 bases line up with TRBD2. With V trimmed by 3 bases and J by 0 bases, 7 bases remained unmatched. The CDR3 contains 16 residues. CDR1 is MGHRA, CDR2 YSYEKL, per germline. CDR3 DNA sequence: TGCGCCAGCAGCCAGGAACCCGGGACTAGCTCCTACGAGCAGTACTTC. This codes for CASSQEPGTSSYEQYF.

This clone was observed at least ten times. The chain employs TRBV28 and TRBJ1-6; D might be TRBD1 (6 bases). Trimming took 8 bases from V and 5 from J, leaving 10 bases between them. This CDR3 is built from 13 residues. Germline V gene lookup returns CDR1 MDHEN and CDR2 SYDVKM. CDR3 sequence: CASGTLNNSPLHF. Written as DNA, the CDR3 is TGTGCCAGCGGGACACTTAATAATTCACCCCTCCACTTT.

As regards this clone: One end of the junction does not line up with germline, which may come from a read error. The chain recombines TRBV7-9 with TRBJ2-5, with D unclear. This CDR3 contains 16 residues. Germline V gene data show CDR1 as SEHNR and CDR2 as FQNEAQ (reference sequence). The CDR3 nucleotides read TGTGCCAGCAGCTTACGGTCGGCCACCAAAAAGGAGATCCAGTACTTC. The encoded protein is CASSLRSATKKEIQYF.

This clone occurred once. The chain has TRBV3-1 (or the pseudogene TRBV3-2) and TRBJ2-6; D gene uncertain. Germline V gene sequence: CDR1 LGHDT, CDR2 YNNKEL (reference sequence). The V end was cut by 4 bases, the J end by 0 bases, with 13 bases between. The CDR3 spans 17 residues. CDR3 sequence reads: CASSRRQFSSGANVLTF. DNA of the CDR3: TGTGCCAGCAGCCGCCGACAATTTTCCTCTGGGGCCAACGTCCTGACTTTC.

The V call is TRBV5-1, the J call TRBJ1-2; D is uncertain. This CDR3 has 15 residues. With 0 bases removed from V and 7 bases from J, the gap between germline ends came to 16 bases. Germline-derived CDR1 and CDR2 are SGHRS and YFSETQ. The CDR3 loop is CASSLGGGGQGGYTF. Here the CDR3 DNA reads TGCGCCAGCAGCTTGGGTGGAGGCGGCCAAGGTGGCTACACCTTC.

This clone was observed a handful of times. The gene calls are TRBV6-2 or TRBV6-3 and TRBJ1-2; 7 nucleotides align to TRBD1. The CDR3 contains 13 residues. CDR1 and CDR2 from the germline V gene are MNHEY and SVGEGT. V was pared by 4 bases and J by 5 bases, with 4 bases of the junction left unmatched. The CDR3 nucleotides are TGTGCCAGCAGTTTGGGACAGATTTATGGCTACACCTTC. Protein product: CASSLGQIYGYTF.

The chain carries TRBV6-2 or TRBV6-3 and TRBJ1-5, with 7 bases lining up with TRBD1. Looked up from germline, CDR1 is MNHEY and CDR2 is SVGEGT. The CDR3 has 17 residues. V trimming: 5 bases; J trimming: 4 bases; junction bases outside the gene matches: 14. CDR3 in amino acids: CASSQQLRGPGNQPQHF. The CDR3 nucleotides are TGTGCCAGCAGTCAGCAACTAAGGGGGCCCGGGAATCAGCCCCAGCATTTT.

The chain has TRBV19 and TRBJ2-7, with 15 nucleotides matching TRBD2. This CDR3 region has 15 residues. J was trimmed by 6 bases and V by 6 bases; bases with no gene match: 6. Germline-derived CDR1 and CDR2 are LNHDA and SQIVND (reference sequence). The CDR3 sequence is CASRGTSGRRGEQYF. CDR3 nucleotide sequence: TGTGCCAGTAGAGGGACTAGCGGGAGGCGTGGCGAGCAGTACTTC.

This clone occurred once. The chain links TRBV29-1 to TRBJ2-5; 10 bases are shared with TRBD2. CDR3 length: 13 amino acids. Germline assignment: CDR1 SQVTM and CDR2 ANQGSEA. The trim removed 7 bases at V and 4 bases at J, leaving 6 bases unmatched. DNA of the CDR3: TGCAGCGCGAGCGGGAGGGCCGCAGAGACCCAGTACTTC. This encodes CSASGRAAETQYF.

J is TRBJ2-7 and V is TRBV2, with D possibly being TRBD1 (5 bases). The CDR3 contains 12 residues. Germline CDR1 reads SNHLY; CDR2 reads FYNNEI. The ends were cut back, 8 bases at V and 2 bases at J, with 10 bases in the middle. The CDR3, as DNA: TGTGCCAGCCAGGGCCCTGCCTACGAGCAGTACTTC. Translation gives CASQGPAYEQYF.

The chain has TRBV2 and TRBJ2-7; 11 nucleotides agree with TRBD2. Trimming cost V 10 bases and J 3 bases; bases outside gene matches: 11. Germline V gene lookup returns CDR1 SNHLY and CDR2 FYNNEI. There are 15 residues in the CDR3. The CDR3 DNA reads as TGTGCCAACGGACTAGCGGGCTTAAATTACTACGAGCAGTACTTC. This codes for CANGLAGLNYYEQYF.

The CDR3 DNA sequence: TGTGCCAGCAGCTTAGGACGTAGCGGGAGGAACACCGGGGAGCTGTTTTTT. Protein product: CASSLGRSGRNTGELFF. V gene TRBV7-2 combines with J gene TRBJ2-2, with 9 bases aligning to TRBD2. This CDR3 comprises 17 residues. The J segment lost 1 base and the V segment lost 1 base, leaving 4 bases of the junction unmatched. Germline CDR1 reads SGHTA; CDR2 reads FQGNSA. Supplemented by reference TRBV7-2 and TRBJ2-2, the full variable domain reads GAGVSQSPSNKVTEKGKDVELRCDPISGHTALYWYRQSLGQGLEFLIYFQGNSAPDKSGLPSDRFSAERTGGSVSTLTIQRTQQEDSAVYLCASSLGRSGRNTGELFFGEGSRLTVL.

The CDR3 region is CASIGGTYEQYF. The CDR3 nucleotides are TGTGCCAGCATCGGAGGGACTTACGAGCAGTACTTC. This chain connects TRBV6-5 to TRBJ2-7; tentatively, D is TRBD2 (6 bases). Germline V gives CDR1 MNHEY, CDR2 SVGAGI. The CDR3 has 12 amino acids. The V end lost 7 bases, the J end lost 4 bases, and 11 bases lay between the germline ends.

The V and J genes are TRBV6-5 and TRBJ1-4; 10 nucleotides agree with TRBD1. The junction had 4 bases not matched to a gene; V was cut back by 2 bases and J by 7 bases. From germline, CDR1 is MNHEY and CDR2 SVGAGI. The CDR3 contains 15 residues. DNA of the CDR3: TGTGCCAGCAGTTACGGGGGGACAGGGGCTGAAAAACTGTTTTTT. Its translation: CASSYGGTGAEKLFF.

J is TRBJ2-1 and V is TRBV4-3; tentative D call: TRBD2 (6 bases). The V end was cut by 1 base, the J end by 4 bases, with 17 bases between. The CDR3 extends over 17 amino acids. Looked up from germline, CDR1 is LGHNA and CDR2 is YSLEER. The CDR3: CASSQAHGPSAYNEQFF. CDR3 bases: TGCGCCAGCAGCCAAGCCCACGGCCCTAGCGCGTACAATGAGCAGTTCTTC.

The CDR3 nucleotides read TGTGCCAGTAGCAAATTCAACATTCAGTACTTC. This encodes CASSKFNIQYF. This sequence joins TRBV19 and TRBJ2-4, with unresolved D. V lost 6 bases and J 7 bases, leaving 7 bases between the germline ends. Germline V gene lookup returns CDR1 LNHDA and CDR2 SQIVND (reference sequence). The CDR3 totals 11 residues.

The rearrangement links TRBV27 to TRBJ1-1, with D possibly being TRBD1 (6 bases). V gave up 6 bases and J gave up 5 bases, with 13 bases separating them. Germline V lookup: CDR1 MNHEY, CDR2 SMNVEV (reference sequence). There are 13 residues in the CDR3. This CDR3 reads CASSWGGRTEAFF. In DNA, the CDR3 is TGTGCCAGCAGCTGGGGGGGGCGTACTGAAGCTTTCTTT.

The rearrangement joins TRBV5-4 to TRBJ1-1; no reliable D call. CDR3 length equals 13 residues. V dropped 1 base and J dropped 3 bases, with 7 bases sitting between them. Germline CDR1 SGHNT, CDR2 YYREEE (reference sequence). The CDR3 sequence is CASSLIPDTEAFF. The CDR3, as DNA: TGTGCCAGCAGCTTGATTCCAGACACTGAAGCTTTCTTT.

This clone was seen only once. V is TRBV7-2 and J is TRBJ1-6; D gene uncertain. This CDR3 contains 14 residues. Germline lookup yields CDR1 SGHTA and CDR2 FQGNSA. V lost 6 bases, J lost 7 bases, and 13 bases lay in between. This CDR3 reads CASRPQQENSPLHF. In DNA form, the CDR3 reads TGTGCCAGCAGGCCTCAACAAGAAAATTCACCCCTCCACTTT.